Each of the 27 T cell receptor beta chains below was sequenced from the same sample in a study of blood T cell repertoires in COVID-19. The protocol was immunoSEQ multiplex PCR, while the TCRdb copy is restricted to in-frame clones and leaves out a portion. The sample has some 340,000 clones, more than 90% seen once; the top ten hold around 4.2%. Sequencing was performed on PBMCs or T cells enriched from blood (not recorded which). These receptors originate from a woman aged 30 to 39 who had been exposed to COVID-19.

The V gene is TRBV2, the J gene TRBJ1-1, with TRBD1 matching 9 bases. The germline gives CDR1 SNHLY, CDR2 FYNNEI. V lost 2 bases, J lost 0 bases, and 4 bases stayed unmatched. The length of the CDR3 is 16 residues. As DNA, the CDR3 is TGTGCCAGCAGTGAATTACAGGGGGCTCTGAACACTGAAGCTTTCTTT. Encoded protein: CASSELQGALNTEAFF.

The J gene is TRBJ1-1, the V gene TRBV30; possible D gene TRBD1, 6 bases. The ends were cut back, 7 bases at V and 6 bases at J, with 12 bases in the middle. The CDR3 consists of 11 residues. Germline loops: CDR1 GTSNPN, CDR2 SVGIG (reference sequence). In DNA, the CDR3 is TGTGCCTTTCAACAGGGAGCTGAAGCTTTCTTT. Protein sequence: CAFQQGAEAFF.

For the CDR3, the DNA is TGTGCCAGCAGAGAGGGACTGATCTACGAGCAGTACTTC. Protein: CASREGLIYEQYF. This sequence joins TRBV6-6 and TRBJ2-7, with a tentative D call TRBD2 (6 bases). Germline CDR1 reads MNHNY; CDR2 reads SVGAGI (reference sequence). V gave up 6 bases and J gave up 3 bases, with 12 bases separating them. The CDR3 covers 13 residues.

This chain connects TRBV29-1 to TRBJ2-5, with D possibly matching TRBD1 (6 bases). The CDR3 contains 12 residues. Germline loops: CDR1 SQVTM, CDR2 ANQGSEA. V was trimmed by 3 bases and J by 4 bases, leaving 9 bases between them. The CDR3 sequence: CSVDTGTETQYF. CDR3 bases: TGCAGCGTTGATACAGGGACAGAGACCCAGTACTTC.

The V and J genes are TRBV5-1 and TRBJ1-2; 7 bases fit TRBD1. The ends lost 2 bases at V and 7 bases at J; junction bases unmatched: 8. The CDR3 sequence is 14 residues long. CDR1 SGHRS and CDR2 YFSETQ come from the germline V gene. Here the CDR3 reads CASSFATGAVGYTF. The CDR3 DNA reads TGCGCCAGCAGCTTCGCTACAGGGGCTGTTGGCTACACCTTC.

The V and J genes are TRBV5-4 and TRBJ2-7; 9 bases align to TRBD1. Per the germline V gene, CDR1 is SGHNT and CDR2 is YYREEE (reference sequence). Trimming took 0 bases from V and 6 from J; bases not matched to a gene: 7. The length of the CDR3 is 15 residues. CDR3 amino acids: CASSLVGQGTGEQYF. The CDR3 DNA follows: TGTGCCAGCAGCTTGGTGGGACAGGGAACAGGCGAGCAGTACTTC.

This clone was detected only once. The chain combines TRBV7-2 with TRBJ1-2; 9 bases fit TRBD1. The trim removed 5 bases at V and 0 bases at J, leaving 7 bases unmatched. Germline lookup yields CDR1 SGHTA and CDR2 FQGNSA. The CDR3 has 16 residues. CDR3 protein: CASSVTGGITNYGYTF. DNA for the CDR3: TGTGCCAGCAGCGTGACAGGGGGTATTACTAACTATGGCTACACCTTC.

The chain is built from TRBV4-3 and TRBJ1-1; D unresolved. The germline V and J ends were trimmed by 1 base and 1 base, with 10 bases remaining between them. CDR1 LGHNA and CDR2 YSLEER come from the germline V gene. The CDR3 covers 15 residues. DNA for the CDR3: TGCGCCAGCAGCCAAGGGCATCAACGGAACACTGAAGCTTTCTTT. Its translation: CASSQGHQRNTEAFF.

The chain links TRBV19 to TRBJ1-5; 8 bases are a match to TRBD1. The germline V gene encodes CDR1 LNHDA and CDR2 SQIVND (reference sequence). This CDR3 region has 15 residues. V lost 9 bases to trimming and J lost 3 bases; unmatched junction nucleotides: 10. The CDR3 spells CASAQFRGLNQPQHF. The DNA of the CDR3 is TGTGCCAGCGCTCAGTTCAGGGGGCTCAATCAGCCCCAGCATTTT.

V and J are TRBV11-2 and TRBJ2-1, with 9 nucleotides matching TRBD2. The germline gives CDR1 SGHAT, CDR2 FQNNGV. The CDR3 runs 18 residues. The trim removed 3 bases at V and 6 bases at J, leaving 15 bases unmatched. CDR3: CASSFPRSGAGGLNEQFF. The CDR3 DNA reads as TGTGCCAGCAGCTTCCCCCGATCTGGGGCGGGGGGGCTCAATGAGCAGTTCTTC.

Written as DNA, the CDR3 is TGCAGCGTTCAAAAACAGGGAGGGGGTATTGGTGGCTACACCTTC. Amino acids: CSVQKQGGGIGGYTF. The chain is built from TRBV29-1 and TRBJ1-2; D might be TRBD1 (6 bases). The V gene's germline CDR1 is SQVTM and CDR2 ANQGSEA. This CDR3 comprises 15 residues. The germline V and J ends were trimmed by 5 bases and 7 bases, with 23 bases remaining between them.

The genes are TRBV6-2 or TRBV6-3 and TRBJ1-5, with 9 bases matching TRBD1. The junction had 8 bases not matched to a gene; V was cut back by 5 bases and J by 3 bases. Germline CDR1 MNHEY, CDR2 SVGEGT. The CDR3 extends over 16 amino acids. The CDR3 sequence is CASSGRDRAFNQPQHF. CDR3 bases: TGTGCCAGCAGTGGCCGGGACAGGGCCTTCAATCAGCCCCAGCATTTT.

Notes on this clone: This specimen includes other DNA sequences encoding the same CDR3. The chain links TRBV7-2 to TRBJ2-7; 10 bases line up with TRBD1. Losses at the gene ends were 5 bases for V and 2 bases for J; bases not matched to a gene: 3. In germline, CDR1 is SGHTA, CDR2 FQGNSA. The CDR3 length is 14 residues. CDR3 DNA sequence: TGTGCCAGCAGCCTGGGGACAGGGGCCTACGAGCAGTACTTC. As protein: CASSLGTGAYEQYF. Based on the CDR3 plus reference TRBV7-2 and TRBJ2-7, the full variable domain is GAGVSQSPSNKVTEKGKDVELRCDPISGHTALYWYRQSLGQGLEFLIYFQGNSAPDKSGLPSDRFSAERTGGSVSTLTIQRTQQEDSAVYLCASSLGTGAYEQYFGPGTRLTVT.

V usage is TRBV5-6 and J usage is TRBJ1-2, with TRBD1 matching over 9 bases. Germline V gene lookup returns CDR1 SGHDT and CDR2 YYEEEE. CDR3 length equals 15 residues. V lost 4 bases, J lost 2 bases, and 6 bases stayed unmatched. The CDR3 nucleotides are TGTGCCAGCAGCCCTTTGACAGGGGGGAACTATGGCTACACCTTC. This codes for CASSPLTGGNYGYTF. Full variable domain (rest looked up from reference TRBV5-6 and TRBJ1-2): DAGVTQSPTHLIKTRGQQVTLRCSPKSGHDTVSWYQQALGQGPQFIFQYYEEEERQRGNFPDRFSGHQFPNYSSELNVNALLLGDSALYLCASSPLTGGNYGYTFGSGTRLTVV.

This sequence joins TRBV9 and TRBJ2-1; TRBD2 agrees at 8 bases. The germline CDR1 and CDR2 sequences are SGDLS and YYNGEE. The V gene end was trimmed by 7 bases and the J gene end by 9 bases; junction bases not matched to a gene: 15. The CDR3 has 15 residues. This chain's CDR3 is CASSHRPGGRVEQFF. CDR3 in DNA: TGTGCCAGCTCTCATAGGCCGGGGGGGCGGGTTGAGCAGTTCTTC. The variable domain in full, completed from reference TRBV9 and TRBJ2-1, reads DSGVTQTPKHLITATGQRVTLRCSPRSGDLSVYWYQQSLDQGLQFLIQYYNGEERAKGNILERFSAQQFPDLHSELNLSSLELGDSALYFCASSHRPGGRVEQFFGPGTRLTVL.

This chain joins TRBV7-2 and TRBJ1-4; 7 bases match TRBD1. CDR1 and CDR2 from the germline V gene are SGHTA and FQGNSA. The CDR3 has 15 residues. The ends lost 6 bases at V and 8 bases at J; junction bases unmatched: 12. CDR3 in DNA: TGTGCCAGCAGGCGCAACAGGGGATCGGAAGAAAAACTGTTTTTT. The encoded protein is CASRRNRGSEEKLFF. Based on the CDR3 plus reference TRBV7-2 and TRBJ1-4, the full variable domain is GAGVSQSPSNKVTEKGKDVELRCDPISGHTALYWYRQSLGQGLEFLIYFQGNSAPDKSGLPSDRFSAERTGGSVSTLTIQRTQQEDSAVYLCASRRNRGSEEKLFFGSGTQLSVL.

This clone showed up just a few times. One junction end does not reproduce the germline sequence, and a read error may be involved. The chain has TRBV7-9 and TRBJ2-7; 9 bases fit TRBD1. The CDR3 runs 11 residues. Germline CDR1 SEHNR, CDR2 FQNEAQ (reference sequence). Written as DNA, the CDR3 is TGTGCCAGCAGCTTCCGGGACAGGGCCAACTTC. As protein: CASSFRDRANF.

The J gene is TRBJ2-5, the V gene TRBV11-3, with 9 bases aligning to TRBD1. This CDR3 spans 16 amino acids. The germline CDR1 and CDR2 sequences are SGHNT and YENEEA. V lost 4 bases and J lost 4; bases outside the gene matches: 10. In nucleotides, the CDR3 is TGTGCCAGCAGCTCCAGGACAGGGGAAGAGGTAGAGACCCAGTACTTC. It translates to CASSSRTGEEVETQYF.

J is TRBJ1-5 and V is TRBV23-1, with D tentatively TRBD1 (5 bases). TRBV23-1 is sorted into the ORF group, with uncertain function. The CDR3 is 17 residues long. The V end lost 6 bases, the J end lost 0 bases, and 18 bases lay between the germline ends. This CDR3 is CASRHAPRENSNQPQHF. The DNA for the CDR3 is TGCGCCAGCAGACACGCGCCCAGGGAAAATAGCAATCAGCCCCAGCATTTT.

As DNA, the CDR3 is TGTGCCAGCAGCTTACGACCAGACATGAACACTGAAGCTTTCTTT. Its translation is CASSLRPDMNTEAFF. The gene calls are TRBV9 and TRBJ1-1; no clear D gene. With 4 bases removed from V and 0 bases from J, the gap between germline ends came to 13 bases. The CDR3 has 15 residues. Germline CDR1 and CDR2: SGDLS and YYNGEE. Filled out from reference TRBV9 and TRBJ1-1, the complete variable domain reads DSGVTQTPKHLITATGQRVTLRCSPRSGDLSVYWYQQSLDQGLQFLIQYYNGEERAKGNILERFSAQQFPDLHSELNLSSLELGDSALYFCASSLRPDMNTEAFFGQGTRLTVV.

In this sample, this clone turned up a few times. The J gene is TRBJ1-2, the V gene TRBV7-9; D uncertain. The CDR3 has 16 amino acids. Germline assignment: CDR1 SEHNR and CDR2 FQNEAQ (reference sequence). Trimming took 5 bases from V and 2 from J, leaving 18 bases between them. CDR3 residues: CASSLDGGLGNYGYTF. CDR3 DNA: TGTGCCAGCAGCCTCGATGGAGGATTAGGGAACTATGGCTACACCTTC.

This clone showed up just a few times. V and J are TRBV7-2 and TRBJ1-1; TRBD1 agrees at 7 bases. V lost 7 bases to trimming and J lost 1 base; unmatched junction nucleotides: 9. Germline CDR1 and CDR2: SGHTA and FQGNSA. This CDR3 has 15 residues. In DNA form, the CDR3 reads TGTGCCAGCAAACGACAGGGAGGCGGGAACACTGAAGCTTTCTTT. Translated: CASKRQGGGNTEAFF. The whole variable domain, remainder taken from reference TRBV7-2 and TRBJ1-1, is GAGVSQSPSNKVTEKGKDVELRCDPISGHTALYWYRQSLGQGLEFLIYFQGNSAPDKSGLPSDRFSAERTGGSVSTLTIQRTQQEDSAVYLCASKRQGGGNTEAFFGQGTRLTVV.

The chain joins TRBV19 to TRBJ2-7; TRBD1 aligns across 8 bases. Germline V gives CDR1 LNHDA, CDR2 SQIVND (reference sequence). This CDR3 has 15 residues. Trimming removed 2 bases from V and 6 bases from J; junction bases left unmatched: 9. The CDR3 sequence is CASSILDRGMGEQYF. The CDR3 DNA follows: TGTGCCAGTAGTATACTAGACAGGGGAATGGGCGAGCAGTACTTC.

The V and J genes are TRBV5-5 and TRBJ2-5, with TRBD2 as a possible D gene (6 bases). Trimming removed 1 base from V and 3 bases from J, with 16 bases in between. The CDR3 loop spans 16 amino acids. Germline CDR1 and CDR2: SGHKS and YYEKEE (reference sequence). CDR3 nucleotide sequence: TGTGCCAGCAGCTTGTGGAAGGGACTGGGAAAAGAGACCCAGTACTTC. It codes for CASSLWKGLGKETQYF.

The rearrangement uses TRBV9 and TRBJ1-4; D gene uncertain. The CDR3 totals 15 residues. With 7 bases removed from V and 0 bases from J, the gap between germline ends came to 13 bases. The germline V gene has CDR1 SGDLS and CDR2 YYNGEE. The CDR3 coding sequence is TGTGCCAGCGGGATCGGGGTCTCAACTAATGAAAAACTGTTTTTT. This gives the protein CASGIGVSTNEKLFF.

This clone was observed a handful of times. The V and J genes are TRBV7-3 and TRBJ2-1, with TRBD2 matching 7 bases. This CDR3 region has 12 residues. V dropped 5 bases and J dropped 15; count of bases not matched to a gene: 10. The germline V gene has CDR1 SGHTA and CDR2 FQGTGA. The CDR3 reads CASSPEPGTTFF. The CDR3 DNA sequence: TGTGCCAGCAGCCCCGAACCCGGGACTACGTTCTTC.

V and J are TRBV9 and TRBJ2-7; TRBD2 might be the D (5 bases). Germline-derived CDR1 and CDR2 are SGDLS and YYNGEE. V gave up 4 bases and J gave up 1 base, with 15 bases separating them. The CDR3 contains 15 residues. The CDR3, as DNA: TGTGCCAGCAGCCTATCGGGCGGGCTTTCCTACGAGCAGTACTTC. This codes for CASSLSGGLSYEQYF.